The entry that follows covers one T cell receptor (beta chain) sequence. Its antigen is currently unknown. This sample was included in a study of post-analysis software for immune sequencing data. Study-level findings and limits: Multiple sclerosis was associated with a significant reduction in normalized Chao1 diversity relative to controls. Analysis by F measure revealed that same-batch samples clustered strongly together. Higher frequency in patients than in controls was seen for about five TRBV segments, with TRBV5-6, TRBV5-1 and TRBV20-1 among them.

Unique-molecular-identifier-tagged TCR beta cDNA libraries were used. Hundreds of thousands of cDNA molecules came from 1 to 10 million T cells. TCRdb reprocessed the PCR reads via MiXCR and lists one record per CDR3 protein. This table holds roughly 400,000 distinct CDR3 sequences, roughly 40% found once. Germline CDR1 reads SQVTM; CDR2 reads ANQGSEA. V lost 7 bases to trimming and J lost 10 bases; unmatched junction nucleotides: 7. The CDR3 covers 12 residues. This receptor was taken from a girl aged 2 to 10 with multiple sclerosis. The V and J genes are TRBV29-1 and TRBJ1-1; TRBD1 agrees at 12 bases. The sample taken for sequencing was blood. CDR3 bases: TGCAGCGCTTGGGACAGGGGGCTAAGAGCTTTCTTT. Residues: CSAWDRGLRAFF. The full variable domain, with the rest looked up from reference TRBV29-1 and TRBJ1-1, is SAVISQKPSRDICQRGTSLTIQCQVDSQVTMMFWYRQQPGQSLTLIATANQGSEATYESGFVIDKFPISRPNLTFSTLTVSNMSPEDSSIYLCSAWDRGLRAFFGQGTRLTVV.